The entry below describes one TCR beta chain. The source of the sample is a study of blood T cell repertoires in COVID-19. Study-level background: Italy, Spain and the United States were the sources of the convalescent and acute COVID-19 samples. T cells, B-cell-depleted T cells, or PBMCs supplied cDNA or gDNA.

Original handling: Researchers report that nucleated cell counts were estimated from reference gene primer amplification. Assay used: immunoSEQ multiplex PCR; TCRdb lists only in-frame clones, some missing. The D gene and trimming were derived from the DNA, and the V and J assignments and clone size from that table. The sample lists 200,000 to 300,000 clones; 65% to 90% were seen once. Germline V lookup: CDR1 SGHNT, CDR2 YYREEE (reference sequence). The CDR3 is made up of 15 amino acids. V lost 2 bases to trimming and J lost 7 bases; unmatched junction nucleotides: 5. The rearrangement joins TRBV5-4 to TRBJ2-1; 11 bases fit TRBD2. This TCR came from a man aged 35-49 years who had recovered from COVID-19. Sequences were obtained from peripheral blood. The CDR3 loop reads CASSLLAGAVNEQFF. CDR3 coding DNA: TGTGCCAGCAGCTTACTAGCGGGAGCCGTGAATGAGCAGTTCTTC.